The present entry profiles one T cell receptor (beta chain) with its context. This clone was detected once. There is no known antigen for this receptor. It has no much larger one-base neighbor in the sample; base qualities were not kept. Whole blood was collected in K2EDTA tubes by collaborating institutions according to the institutions' own protocols. Collaborator samples were shipped for TCRbeta analysis as frozen whole blood, isolated PBMCs, or DNA extracted from either sample type. The data are from a study of blood T cell repertoires in COVID-19 (TCRdb year 2020). Describing the broader study: The collaborator samples originated in the United States, Italy and Spain and spanned the acute and convalescent phases of COVID-19. Samples came from the ongoing ImmuneRACE study (first 160 participants) plus 1,254 subjects from 6 global collaborators. Subjects who had been exposed to COVID-19, were actively infected with it, or had recovered from it provided the deeply sampled blood TCRbeta repertoires that made up the dataset. The repertoires were released in a freely available public database intended as a resource for research on the immune response to SARS-CoV-2. HLA class I and class II types, where available, came from metadata supplied by the sample provider rather than from assay-based typing. The prospective study material was composed of cDNA or gDNA derived from T cells, B-cell-depleted T cells, or PBMCs. Sample metadata almost always included a de-identified subject ID, COVID-19 status, age in years and sex. The full study reports these points: How much clinical and demographic metadata was included differed by source and by participant, and the metadata was provided uncurated.

Spanning cysteine to phenylalanine, the CDR3 consists of 16 amino acids. Only the CDR3 DNA stays, 48 bases, in frame from base 1. Relative to germline, V is missing 0 bases and J is missing 10 bases, with 12 bases of the junction outside any gene match. Per the germline V gene, MGHRA is the CDR1 and YSYEKL is the CDR2. TCRbeta CDR3 regions were amplified from genomic DNA by means of the immunoSEQ Assay, a bias-controlled multiplex PCR. For the original study's pipeline: The number of nucleated cells in each sample was estimated from the amplification of reference gene primers within the assay. Sequence reads were collapsed and filtered to measure the absolute abundance of every unique TCRbeta CDR3 rearrangement. For each sample, productive Simpson clonality was calculated as the square root of Simpson's diversity index over productive rearrangements. Held by TCRdb, this immuneACCESS table contains in-frame sequences only and omits some clones. Under half of the omission traces to an unresolved V gene where checked; the cause of the rest is unknown. V and J calls and clone size are those listed in that table; D and trimming were worked out from the DNA. Within this sample are 50,000 to 70,000 clones, with around 79% of them counted one time only. The ten largest clonotypes hold roughly 3.2% of the sample.

The chain couples TRBV4-1 to TRBJ1-5, and 7 junctional nucleotides match TRBD1. The clonotype was recovered from a man between 60 and 75 years old with acute or convalescent COVID-19. Sequences were obtained from peripheral blood. The encoded CDR3 is CASSQEPKGGLLPQHF. DNA sequence: TGCGCCAGCAGCCAAGAACCCAAAGGGGGCCTCTTACCCCAGCATTTT.